This record covers a single TCR beta chain. Its antigen remains unidentified. Qualities for individual bases were not recorded, and no much larger clone is one base off. This entry comes from a study of cytomegalovirus exposure and HLA in healthy donors (dated by TCRdb to about 2017). About the study as a whole: In an earlier analysis of 450 to 750 of the donors, approximately 300 Gb of sequence data and 90 million to 120 million unique TCR beta sequences from 150 million to 200 million T cells were reported. HLA typing included class I and class II loci at four-digit resolution. A later analysis re-examined previously published TCR beta repertoires from over 500 donors and added high-resolution HLA genotyping to investigate patterns of TCR occurrence. The aim of the study was to test whether cataloging public T cell receptors could identify signatures of past pathogen exposure. Of the roughly 410 genotyped donors, 65% to 90% were placed in the genetic ancestry cluster associated with self-reported Caucasian donors. On average, about 200,000 unique TCR beta nucleotide sequences were sequenced per donor among a few hundred genotyped donors of the cohort, with roughly 18% of those sequences being non-productive. All discovery cohort repertoires had been generated using a single sequencing platform. High-throughput TCR immunosequencing, statistical association of individual TCRs with disease status, and machine learning were combined to predict cytomegalovirus infection status. Genome-wide SNP genotypes for about three fifths of the roughly 700 donors were used in a later genetic analysis, which treated that subset as a discovery cohort. In an earlier analysis of a few hundred of the donors, high-throughput TCR beta sequencing was used to judge whether each TCR beta V gene segment behaved as functional or pseudogenic. Four to six DR-DQ haplotypes were handled as single units for association and clustering, since linkage in the cohort was strong. Alongside the repertoire data, information on donor age, sex, ethnicity and CMV serostatus was compiled. Besides the first cohort of roughly 660 subjects, a separate validation cohort made up of around 120 different subjects was used. The T cell repertoires of 550 to 850 subjects were profiled by immunosequencing and related to cytomegalovirus serostatus. An early release that covered more than 550 HLA-typed donors contained about 300 gigabases of sequencing data and around 80 million unique TCR sequences. Typing coverage differed by locus: A, B, C, DRB1 and DQB1 were typed in roughly 620-630 donors, DQA1 in 500 to 550, DPA1 in 606, and DPB1 in approximately 450. In the later analysis, no new phenotypic data were used to find candidate immune exposures; instead, reliance was placed on TCR beta sequences and their occurrence across donors.

Between the V and J ends, shortened by 1 base and 2 bases respectively, the junction contains 7 bases. The CDR3 runs 14 amino acids, cysteine and phenylalanine included. CDR3 DNA is the only sequence kept; it has 42 bases, read in frame from the first base. CDR1 and CDR2 are read off the germline V gene as MNHEY and SVGAGI. The cohort was made up of approximately 670 healthy bone marrow donors. Cohort members were all nominally healthy when sampled, although unrecorded immune exposures were likely present. The donor was CMV seronegative and was included in the group of 352 seronegative cohort members. Each donor provided a peripheral blood sample, and peripheral blood mononuclear cells were used for TCR beta sequencing. Genomic DNA extraction from the blood cell samples was performed with the Qiagen DNeasy Blood Extraction Kit. Here is what the overall study found, with its caveats: In this cohort, only TCR beta chains were sequenced, and detectable features were limited by the absence of alpha or paired-chain data. According to a later analysis, TCR association rates differed among HLA loci, with DRB1 alleles showing the most associated TCRs and HLA-C alleles showing the fewest. In a later genetic analysis, a missense DCLRE1C variant was associated with V-gene and J-gene trimming of TCR beta chains, and the association was replicated in an independent cohort. Correlated functional status among segregating V segments might reflect linkage disequilibrium, but an unknown experimental factor could not be ruled out. In a later genetic analysis, fewer N-insertions in productive TCRs were reported among donors in an Asian-associated ancestry cluster than the roughly 640-donor mean. The presence/absence analyses assumed that sequencing depth was roughly uniform across donors, and that assumption may not be true. A later analysis reported that several top co-occurrence clusters appeared linked to parvovirus B19, influenza, CMV and Epstein-Barr virus. Because HLA typing was missing for some donors at each locus, association tests included only the typed subset. Strong co-occurrence of HLA alleles, especially DR and DQ, made assigning TCR associations to individual alleles difficult. Because counts were too low, roughly 17 rarely observed V segments, including chromosome 9 orphons, were left out of the earlier analysis of some 600 of the donors. A cluster of highly shared sequence variants was judged likely to be a technical artifact of the sequencing pipeline. Some IMGT-functional V segments, including TRBV6-2 and TRBV6-3, could not be distinguished by the 87-base-pair reads and were therefore excluded. A total of roughly 160 TCR beta chains were listed by the study as associated with cytomegalovirus. A further reported finding was that TCR beta sequences accurately predicted the HLA-A and HLA-B alleles for most subjects in the first cohort. In both the original and validation cohorts, the classifier was reported to diagnose cytomegalovirus status with high specificity and sensitivity. Specific HLA alleles were associated with roughly 17,000 TCR beta sequences at a false discovery rate of 0.05 in a later analysis. The only immune exposure information available for the cohort was CMV serostatus. Most CMV-associated TCR beta chains appeared to be HLA-restricted in a later analysis, and the HLA associations seemed to be driven largely by CMV exposure. Broadly in line with IMGT annotations, most TCR beta V segments showed up in productive rearrangements about 87% or about 30% of the time in an earlier analysis of roughly 590 of the donors. It was suggested by the authors that the approach could potentially be generalized to other disease states and immunological phenotypes. A few of the identified cytomegalovirus-associated TCR beta chains were confirmed in vitro to be specific for cytomegalovirus antigens. Compared with equally common non-associated chains, HLA-associated TCR beta chains in a later analysis were more clonally expanded and had lower generation probabilities. Across donors, most TCR sequences were observed very rarely, whereas some public TCRs were present in many individuals.

Libraries were built with the immunoSEQ multiplex PCR assay. The multiplex PCR relied on a mix of 60 forward primers for TCR Vbeta segments and 13 reverse primers for TCR Jbeta segments. Amplification of the CDR3 region of rearranged TCR beta genes was performed with a multiplex PCR assay on genomic DNA. The amplified TCR beta libraries were sequenced on the Illumina HiSeq System as 87-base-pair reads. On the authors' methods: A later analysis tallied tens of millions of unique TCR beta chains across the 550 to 850 repertoires, and about 10 million of those chains were shared by two or more donors. To remove PCR and sequencing errors, raw reads were error-corrected and collapsed into unique sequences using a nearest-neighbor algorithm that merged closely related sequences. V, D and J gene segments were assigned by aligning CDR3 sequences to IMGT reference sequences. For a sequence to be retained, at least a six-nucleotide match to both a V gene segment and a J gene segment was required. A rearrangement counted as productive if the CDR3 had no stop codons and remained in frame with V and J, and every other rearrangement counted as non-productive. CDR3 was defined by IMGT convention, running from the second conserved V-encoded cysteine to the conserved J-encoded phenylalanine. The earlier analysis of 587 of the donors excluded sequences that lacked an unambiguous match to a single V gene segment. An earlier analysis of about 590 of the donors classified V segments as functional when productive rearrangements were above 56.7% and as segregating when the standard deviation between donors was above 5%. A statistical classification framework was built to diagnose cytomegalovirus status from the catalog of TCR beta chain sequences. A later analysis assigned V and J genes by comparing TCR nucleotide sequences with IMGT/GENE-DB human TR gene sequences. The TCRdist pipeline was used in a later analysis to assign CDR3 sequences and most-parsimonious VDJ recombination scenarios. In a later analysis, each TCR beta chain was defined by its CDR3 amino acid sequence together with its V-gene family, and reads without a unique V-gene family were excluded. As a way to deal with suspected cross-contamination and a sequencing artifact, a later analysis dropped 592 nucleotide sequences that were highly shared and had low generation probability. For each public chain, a later analysis derived a clonal expansion index from normalized ranks of inferred template counts within each repertoire. Generation probabilities in a later analysis came from a VDJ recombination model fitted to out-of-frame rearrangements, and those results were checked against IGoR. Hypergeometric tests were used in a later analysis to score TCR-TCR, TCR-HLA and TCR-CMV co-occurrence, with a repertoire-size bias correction applied to the TCR pairs. In a later analysis, false discovery rates were estimated by permuting HLA or CMV assignments 20 times. A later analysis grouped co-occurring TCRs with DBSCAN, adding TCRdist sequence similarity when clustering within HLA-allele-positive subsets. Repertoires with fewer than 30,000 or more than 120,000 public chains were left out of co-occurrence clustering, as were five repertoires with anomalous nucleotide sharing. The table comes from immuneACCESS by way of TCRdb, which keeps in-frame sequences with V and J called. Part of the clones is missing from these tables; in studies checked, under half for an unresolved V gene and the rest for unknown reasons. V and J calls and clone size are copied from that table; D and trimming were computed from the DNA. The table for this sample lists 100,000 to 150,000 clones; less than 85% of them were counted only once. The ten largest clones represent 0.95% to 1.5% of the sample.

This chain joins TRBV6-5 to TRBJ2-3, with the D gene too uncertain to name. This receptor was identified in a female donor in good health and CMV-seronegative. The sample consisted of PBMCs. DNA sequence: TGTGCCAGCAGTTACTTCCCTGTCACAGATACGCAGTATTTT. The translation is CASSYFPVTDTQYF.